The 2 T cell receptor beta chains below come from one sample, sequenced in a study of spatial heterogeneity in lung cancer (dated by TCRdb to about 2019). The antigens of these receptors remain unknown. Results the study describes overall, beyond this receptor: A correlation was observed between the number of expanded intratumoral alpha and beta TCRs and the tumor nonsynonymous mutation count.

The sample's time point label, in plain terms: sample taken at primary tumor resection. Libraries came from 5' RACE. TCRdb records NextSeq 500 as the sequencer. In-frame beta chains were kept once TCRdb had trimmed the public reads at Q25 with fastp and called clones with MiXCR. CDR3 protein sequences are deduplicated, and each keeps its most common genes and DNA. This sample gives more than 15,000 distinct CDR3 sequences in total; 6.2% of them show up just once. Of the sample, under 7% falls within the top ten clones. The sequencing used lung tumor tissue, collected at surgery. Receptor source: a male donor with early-stage non-small cell lung cancer.

This clonotype has ten or more counts. One end of the junction fails to match germline, which may point to a read error. The gene calls are TRBV7-2 and TRBJ1-3; tentative D call: TRBD1 (6 bases). The germline CDR1 and CDR2 sequences are SGHTA and FQGNSA. The CDR3 sequence is 13 residues long. The CDR3 protein is CASSPTGLGHPHF. In nucleotides, the CDR3 is TGTGCCAGCAGCCCCACGGGGCTGGGACATCCCCATTTT.

This clonotype was detected ten times or more. The chain has TRBV18 and TRBJ1-2; TRBD1 matches 8 bases. The CDR3 has 16 residues. V lost 0 bases, J lost 2 bases, and 5 bases stayed unmatched. Germline CDR1 KGHSH, CDR2 LQKENI. CDR3 region: CASSPPVWTGNYGYTF. CDR3 DNA sequence: TGTGCCAGCTCACCACCAGTGTGGACAGGGAACTATGGCTACACCTTC.